This T cell receptor (beta chain) originates from a study of Graves' ophthalmopathy and Graves' hyperthyroidism. This clonotype has just a few counts. Its antigen is not known. The CDR3 length is 17 residues. CDR1 is SEHNR, CDR2 FQNEAQ, per germline (reference sequence). J gave up 0 bases and V 4 bases, and 8 bases lay outside the gene matches. Presentation of ophthalmopathy in the donors involved moderate-to-severe activity, CAS ≥3, NOSPECS ≥4 and a duration under 3 months. RNA transcripts yielded amplified TCR beta CDR3 regions. A first-round RT-PCR used HTBI primers, followed by a second-round multiplex PCR. TCRdb redid the calling of the multiplex PCR reads with MiXCR, one entry per CDR3 protein. The sample carries almost 750,000 distinct CDR3 sequences, approximately 40% recorded once. Notes on the study in general: Built on 13 signatures, a model told ophthalmopathy apart from stable hyperthyroidism with 85% to 90% sensitivity and around 80% specificity. Most expanded thyroid clonotypes above 0.001 frequency also appeared in blood.

The receptor's source is an adult man with Graves' ophthalmopathy. The source material was peripheral blood. The chain carries TRBV7-9 and TRBJ2-7, with 11 bases fitting TRBD2. DNA for the CDR3: TGTGCCAGCAGCTCTCCTTCTAGCGGGGGGAGCTCCTACGAGCAGTACTTC. It encodes CASSSPSSGGSSYEQYF. Full variable domain (remainder filled in from reference TRBV7-9 and TRBJ2-7): DTGVSQNPRHKITKRGQNVTFRCDPISEHNRLYWYRQTLGQGPEFLTYFQNEAQLEKSRLLSDRFSAERPKGSFSTLEIQRTEQGDSAMYLCASSSPSSGGSSYEQYFGPGTRLTVT.